This TCR beta chain was sequenced for a study of T cells in Graves' hyperthyroidism and ophthalmopathy. This clonotype was detected ten times or more. CDR1 and CDR2 (germline): DFQATT, SNEGSKA (reference sequence). This CDR3 contains 13 residues. Trimming cost V 6 bases and J 4 bases; bases outside gene matches: 4. Amplification targeted TCR beta CDR3 regions from RNA transcripts. During a first-round RT-PCR of the TCR CDR3, the HTBI primer set was used. TCRdb called the multiplex PCR reads again in MiXCR, with one record for every CDR3 protein. This table holds 700,000 or so distinct CDR3 sequences, roughly 15% found once.

The rearrangement uses TRBV20-1 and TRBJ2-7; 12 bases agree with TRBD2. The sample taken for sequencing was blood. The TCR sequence derives from a young man with Graves' hyperthyroidism. The CDR3 protein is CSARLAGAYEQYF. The CDR3 DNA is TGCAGTGCCAGACTAGCGGGAGCATACGAGCAGTACTTC.